This entry concerns a single TCR beta chain. This specimen comes from a study of blood T cell repertoires in COVID-19. For the study at large: PBMCs, B-cell-depleted T cells, or T cells were the source of the cDNA or gDNA that made up the material.

Authors' methods: How many nucleated cells were present was estimated from reference gene primer amplification. Sequencing used immunoSEQ multiplex PCR; TCRdb keeps in-frame clones, though not all of them. V, J and clone size were drawn from that table, and D and trimming were deduced from the DNA. The sample has a few hundred thousand clones; about 86% are singletons. The CDR3 contains 13 residues. The germline V and J ends were trimmed by 6 bases and 0 bases, with 6 bases remaining between them. Germline V gene sequence: CDR1 SNHLY, CDR2 FYNNEI. Participant age was about 18 to 89 years, and participants resided in fewer than 25 US areas.

Source material: PBMCs or T cells enriched from blood (not recorded which). This receptor was identified in a woman between 35 and 50 years old with acute COVID-19. The rearrangement links TRBV2 to TRBJ1-5; D is possibly TRBD1 (5 bases). The CDR3, as DNA: TGTGCCAGCAGCGGGGGTAGCAATCAGCCCCAGCATTTT. This gives the protein CASSGGSNQPQHF.